One and the same sample provided the 22 T cell receptor beta chains below, sequenced in a study of human T cells and chemical hapten exposure (dated by TCRdb to 2020 to 2022). The time point label on this specimen signifies: healthy volunteer bleed at 6 weeks. Unfractionated whole blood was collected in Tempus Blood RNA tubes, and total RNA was extracted from that blood. Library prep was done by RACE. Sequencing took place on a NextSeq 500. The public reads were reanalyzed by TCRdb: fastp trimming at Q25, MiXCR alignment, in-frame beta chains only. Duplicate CDR3 protein sequences are folded into a single record with the most common DNA and genes. In this sample the table shows around 45,000 distinct CDR3 sequences, about 3.7% of which occur a single time. Together, the top ten hold 4.5% to 7% of the sample. Sequencing input: whole blood. These receptors came from a human donor in good health. Some clones in this sample may be carry-over from other donors' samples.

This clonotype was picked up many times. The J gene is TRBJ2-7, the V gene TRBV9; D might be TRBD2 (5 bases). The CDR3 length is 14 residues. The V end was cut by 2 bases, the J end by 3 bases, with 12 bases between. Germline loops: CDR1 SGDLS, CDR2 YYNGEE. CDR3: CASSVGLEGYEQYF. In DNA form, the CDR3 reads TGTGCCAGCAGCGTCGGCCTCGAGGGCTACGAGCAGTACTTC.

The V call is TRBV5-4, the J call TRBJ2-4, with 8 bases lining up with TRBD2. The CDR3 sequence is 15 residues long. Germline CDR1 and CDR2: SGHNT and YYREEE (reference sequence). Trimming took 4 bases from V and 6 from J; bases not matched to a gene: 9. The CDR3 DNA reads as TGTGCCAGCAGCCCTTCGAGCGGGAGTGGAAACATTCAGTACTTC. Protein product: CASSPSSGSGNIQYF.

This clonotype was observed a handful of times. This rearrangement joins TRBV18 to TRBJ2-5; TRBD1 agrees at 9 bases. The CDR3 totals 14 residues. Losses at the gene ends were 2 bases for V and 5 bases for J; bases not matched to a gene: 3. Germline CDR1 is KGHSH and CDR2 is LQKENI. For the CDR3, the DNA is TGTGCCAGCTCACCAAACAGGGGGCACGAGACCCAGTACTTC. This translates into CASSPNRGHETQYF.

This clonotype showed up many times. The chain carries TRBV5-6 and TRBJ2-1, with D perhaps TRBD2 (6 bases). The germline V gene encodes CDR1 SGHDT and CDR2 YYEEEE. V gave up 5 bases and J gave up 10 bases, with 16 bases separating them. The length of the CDR3 is 13 residues. This chain's CDR3 is CASRSSGRGEQFF. The CDR3 DNA sequence: TGTGCCAGCAGATCTTCCGGGAGAGGCGAGCAGTTCTTC.

The V call is TRBV4-1, the J call TRBJ2-6, with 7 bases identical to TRBD2. This CDR3 has 18 residues. The V gene's germline CDR1 is MGHRA and CDR2 YSYEKL. The V segment lost 4 bases and the J segment 0 bases; nucleotides outside the gene matches: 9. CDR3 residues: CASSREGMPISGANVLTF. In DNA form, the CDR3 reads TGCGCCAGCAGCCGGGAGGGGATGCCAATCTCTGGGGCCAACGTCCTGACTTTC.

This clonotype was counted many times. The chain links TRBV24-1 to TRBJ2-3; 8 positions match TRBD1. Trimming at V came to 7 bases and at J to 5 bases, leaving 13 bases not matched to a gene. CDR3 length equals 16 residues. The V gene's germline CDR1 is KGHDR and CDR2 SFDVKD. The CDR3 spells CATRKFGQGQRDTQYF. The CDR3 coding sequence is TGTGCCACCAGAAAATTTGGACAGGGACAACGAGATACGCAGTATTTT.

This clonotype was counted ten times or more. This chain links TRBV6-5 with TRBJ2-5; 7 positions agree with TRBD1. The germline gives CDR1 MNHEY, CDR2 SVGAGI. Trimming removed 5 bases from V and 4 bases from J; junction bases left unmatched: 7. The CDR3 extends over 14 amino acids. The CDR3: CASSGTRDRETQYF. In DNA form, the CDR3 reads TGTGCCAGCAGTGGTACCCGGGACAGAGAGACCCAGTACTTC.

This clonotype was detected ten times or more. The CDR3 spells CASRRGGGDGNTIYF. The CDR3, as DNA: TGTGCCAGCAGACGAGGGGGAGGGGATGGAAACACCATATATTTT. This chain links TRBV7-8 with TRBJ1-3, with D perhaps matching TRBD1 (6 bases). Germline CDR1 is SGHVS and CDR2 is FQNEAQ. V was pared by 6 bases and J by 3 bases, with 15 bases between. The CDR3 extends over 15 amino acids.

In this sample, this clonotype turned up a few times. This chain connects TRBV5-6 to TRBJ2-7; no definite D call. The CDR3 extends over 16 amino acids. Germline CDR1 is SGHDT and CDR2 is YYEEEE. Trimming removed 1 base from V and 0 bases from J, with 14 bases in between. The CDR3 DNA follows: TGTGCCAGCAGCTTGATTTCGGCTACCAACTCCTACGAGCAGTACTTC. This codes for CASSLISATNSYEQYF.

This clonotype has only one observation. A single base separates this from a much larger clone, so it may be a read error. V is TRBV5-6 and J is TRBJ2-3; D remains unclear. Per the germline V gene, CDR1 is SGHDT and CDR2 is YYEEEE. The CDR3 has 14 residues. The chain's CDR3 is CASSLRPAEDMQYF. The CDR3 DNA follows: TGTGCCAGCAGCTTGCGGCCAGCCGAAGATATGCAGTATTTT.

This clonotype was recorded many times. The chain recombines TRBV7-9 with TRBJ2-3; D gene unclear. Germline V lookup: CDR1 SEHNR, CDR2 FQNEAQ (reference sequence). V was clipped by 1 base and J by 2 bases, with 7 bases between them. The CDR3 is made up of 14 amino acids. The CDR3 spells CASSLDSYTDTQYF. The CDR3 region has the DNA TGTGCCAGCAGCTTAGACAGCTACACAGATACGCAGTATTTT.

At least ten counts were recorded for this clonotype. V gene TRBV6-4 combines with J gene TRBJ2-3; weak D call: TRBD1 (6 bases). Per germline, CDR1 MRHNA and CDR2 SNTAGT. The CDR3 extends over 14 amino acids. Between the trimmed V and J ends, which lost 3 bases and 2 bases, there was a span of 9 bases. CDR3 sequence: CASSDGGHTDTQYF. Here the CDR3 DNA reads TGTGCCAGCAGTGATGGGGGACACACAGATACGCAGTATTTT.

This clonotype was seen ten or more times. The J gene is TRBJ2-7, the V gene TRBV10-2; TRBD1 matches at 10 bases. The CDR3 sequence is 16 residues long. V shed 7 bases, J shed 4 bases, and the junction held 13 bases outside the gene matches. The germline CDR1 and CDR2 sequences are WSHSY and SAAADI. CDR3 sequence: CASTPLPGTGDYEQYF. The CDR3 DNA is TGCGCCAGCACCCCGCTCCCCGGGACAGGGGATTACGAGCAGTACTTC.

V gene TRBV25-1 combines with J gene TRBJ2-3; tentative D call: TRBD1 (5 bases). The length of the CDR3 is 14 residues. V was pared by 3 bases and J by 7 bases, with 14 bases between. Germline CDR1 MGHDK, CDR2 SYGVNS. The CDR3 reads CASSDIRAGYTQYF. The CDR3 DNA reads TGTGCCAGCAGTGATATCAGGGCAGGCTATACGCAGTATTTT.

This clonotype was observed many times. The chain uses TRBV24-1 and TRBJ2-3, with 9 bases identical to TRBD1. CDR3 length: 16 residues. Germline V gene data show CDR1 as KGHDR and CDR2 as SFDVKD. J was trimmed by 4 bases and V by 7 bases; bases with no gene match: 11. The CDR3 protein is CATRQTGGPYSDTQYF. The CDR3 nucleotides are TGTGCCACCAGGCAAACAGGGGGCCCTTACTCAGATACGCAGTATTTT.

Many counts were recorded for this clonotype. The genes are TRBV6-1 and TRBJ1-5; 7 bases agree with TRBD1. Germline loops: CDR1 MNHNS, CDR2 SASEGT. Unmatched junction bases numbered 9, after V lost 4 bases and J lost 6 bases. The CDR3 extends over 15 amino acids. The CDR3 DNA reads TGTGCCAGCAGTGTCCTAGGGCAGGGGGGTCAGCCCCAGCATTTT. Translating it yields CASSVLGQGGQPQHF.

The table lists this clonotype with many counts. The chain recombines TRBV5-4 with TRBJ2-1; the D gene is possibly TRBD2 (7 bases). Trimming removed 5 bases from V and 7 bases from J, with 13 bases in between. The length of the CDR3 is 13 residues. CDR1 is SGHNT, CDR2 YYREEE, per germline (reference sequence). In DNA, the CDR3 is TGTGCCAGCAGACTGGGGGGGCAGAATGAGCAGTTCTTC. It codes for CASRLGGQNEQFF. Based on the CDR3 plus reference TRBV5-4 and TRBJ2-1, the full variable domain is ETGVTQSPTHLIKTRGQQVTLRCSSQSGHNTVSWYQQALGQGPQFIFQYYREEENGRGNFPPRFSGLQFPNYSSELNVNALELDDSALYLCASRLGGQNEQFFGPGTRLTVL.

This clonotype was seen only once. A read error may explain this, as a much larger clone is one base away. The rearrangement links TRBV12-3 or TRBV12-4 to TRBJ2-7; the D is unclear. The CDR3 spans 12 residues. V lost 6 bases, J lost 6 bases, and 12 bases lay in between. The CDR3 nucleotides read TGTGCCAGCAGGCGTCACACGGGCGAGCAGTACTTC. Protein: CASRRHTGEQYF.

V gene TRBV29-1 combines with J gene TRBJ2-7; 8 nucleotides line up with TRBD1. Germline CDR1 and CDR2: SQVTM and ANQGSEA. Germline trimming cut 5 bases from V and 5 bases from J; bases unmatched to any gene: 8. This CDR3 comprises 13 residues. For the CDR3, the DNA is TGCAGCGTTTTTCAGGGGGCTGTCGACGAGCAGTACTTC. Translated: CSVFQGAVDEQYF.

The genes are TRBV27 and TRBJ1-4; no reliable D call. Looked up from germline, CDR1 is MNHEY and CDR2 is SMNVEV (reference sequence). V was cut by 4 bases and J by 7 bases, with 22 bases left in between. The CDR3 consists of 17 residues. The CDR3 DNA is TGTGCCAGCAGTTCCCTCCTAGGGCCGAGTGTGGCTGAAAAACTGTTTTTT. Its translation is CASSSLLGPSVAEKLFF.

This clonotype was seen only a few times. Germline is not matched at one junction end, which may reflect a read error. V and J are TRBV2 and TRBJ1-3; D not certain. The V gene's germline CDR1 is SNHLY and CDR2 FYNNEI. The CDR3 spans 14 residues. The CDR3 nucleotides read TGTGCCAGCAGGGAAGGGATCTCTGGAAACACCATATATTTT. It encodes CASREGISGNTIYF.

This clonotype was recorded many times. The chain employs TRBV29-1 and TRBJ1-4, with D perhaps matching TRBD1 (5 bases). The CDR3 sequence is 13 residues long. Trimming shortened V by 4 bases and J by 11 bases, and 17 bases separated the two germline ends. The germline CDR1 and CDR2 sequences are SQVTM and ANQGSEA. Here the CDR3 reads CSVAPTGPGKLFF. The CDR3 coding sequence is TGCAGCGTTGCACCCACGGGACCGGGGAAACTGTTTTTT.